A selection of T cell receptor beta chains follows, all from one sample in a study of Ad26.COV2.S vaccination and SARS-CoV-2 variants. Here immunoSEQ multiplex PCR was the method, and the copy in TCRdb shows in-frame clones only, minus some. The top ten hold about 12% of the sample, which has under 550,000 clones, around 90% seen once. The sequences come from peripheral blood, collected in a trial of Ad26.COV2.S vaccine versus placebo. These receptor sequences come from a person between 18 and 59 years old who received the Ad26.COV2.S COVID-19 vaccine or a placebo. Each CDR3 is given with its conserved first and last residue. A D gene is named only where the DNA matches it firmly. Size is omitted from some rows. Given values are once, few, many or a class for expanded clones.

length: 15
size: .
D: TRBD2
V: TRBV7-2
J: TRBJ2-7
DNA: TGTGCCAGCAGCTTAGACCTAGCGGGAGGGGGGGAGCAGTACTTC
CDR3: CASSLDLAGGGEQYF

length: 14
size: .
D: .
V: TRBV21-1
J: TRBJ1-5
DNA: TGTGCCAAACAGGGAACTTATAGCAATCAGCCCCAGCATTTT
CDR3: CAKQGTYSNQPQHF

length: 15
size: .
D: TRBD1
V: TRBV6-1
J: TRBJ1-4
DNA: TGTGCCAGCAGTGAAGCGACAGGGGGGGTCGGAAAACTGTTTTTT
CDR3: CASSEATGGVGKLFF

length: 13
size: .
D: .
V: TRBV12-3/TRBV12-4
J: TRBJ2-7
DNA: TGTGCCAGCAGATACGGGACTCTCTACGAGCAGTACTTC
CDR3: CASRYGTLYEQYF

length: 16
size: .
D: .
V: TRBV6-2/TRBV6-3
J: TRBJ2-1
DNA: TGTGCCAGCAGTTACACTGGACAGAGCTCCTACAATGAGCAGTTCTTC
CDR3: CASSYTGQSSYNEQFF

length: 15
size: once
D: TRBD2
V: TRBV7-9
J: TRBJ2-1
DNA: TGTGCCAGCAGCTTAATAGCGGGAGGGGCGAATGAGCAGTTCTTC
CDR3: CASSLIAGGANEQFF

length: 15
size: once
D: TRBD2
V: TRBV5-6
J: TRBJ2-3
DNA: TGTGCCAGCAGGGCCGGGACTAGCCCCCCAGATACGCAGTATTTT
CDR3: CASRAGTSPPDTQYF

length: 16
size: .
D: TRBD2
V: TRBV3-1/TRBV3-2
J: TRBJ2-1
DNA: TGTGCCAGCTCTAGGACTAGCGGGAGAGGGGACAATGAGCAGTTCTTC
CDR3: CASSRTSGRGDNEQFF

length: 16
size: .
D: TRBD1
V: TRBV7-9
J: TRBJ2-5
DNA: TGTGCCAGCAGCTTCTCGGCAGGGGGCTTCGAGGAGACCCAGTACTTC
CDR3: CASSFSAGGFEETQYF

length: 15
size: .
D: TRBD1
V: TRBV28
J: TRBJ2-1
DNA: TGTGCCAGCAGTCCTTTTGGGACAGGGTACAATGAGCAGTTCTTC
CDR3: CASSPFGTGYNEQFF

length: 11
size: .
D: TRBD1
V: TRBV6-5
J: TRBJ1-1
DNA: TGTGCCAGCAGGGGGACAGCAGAAGCTTTCTTT
CDR3: CASRGTAEAFF

length: 15
size: few
D: .
V: TRBV10-3
J: TRBJ2-7
DNA: TGTGCCATCAGCGGAGTTGCAGGGGACTCCTACGAGCAGTACTTC
CDR3: CAISGVAGDSYEQYF

length: 19
size: once
D: .
V: TRBV7-2
J: TRBJ2-3
DNA: TGTGCCAGCAGCTTAAGGGGGGGGGTGACAGCCACTAGCACAGATACGCAGTATTTT
CDR3: CASSLRGGVTATSTDTQYF

length: 16
size: .
D: .
V: TRBV4-1
J: TRBJ2-1
DNA: TGCGCCAGCAGCCAACCCGACAGCGGACGATACAATGAGCAGTTCTTC
CDR3: CASSQPDSGRYNEQFF

length: 17
size: .
D: TRBD2
V: TRBV4-3
J: TRBJ2-1
DNA: TGCGCCAGCAGCCGGGAGGGATCCTCGATGTGGGACAATGAGCAGTTCTTC
CDR3: CASSREGSSMWDNEQFF

length: 13
size: .
D: .
V: TRBV7-9
J: TRBJ2-5
DNA: TGTGCCAGCAGCTTACCCTCGGTCGAGACCCAGTACTTC
CDR3: CASSLPSVETQYF

length: 16
size: .
D: .
V: TRBV9
J: TRBJ1-6
DNA: TGTGCCAGCAGCGTAGCCCCTTTGGGCTATAATTCACCCCTCCACTTT
CDR3: CASSVAPLGYNSPLHF

length: 15
size: once
D: .
V: TRBV7-9
J: TRBJ1-1
DNA: TGTGCCAGCAGCTTATCTAATCGTGGTGGCACTGAAGCTTTCTTT
CDR3: CASSLSNRGGTEAFF

length: 11
size: .
D: .
V: TRBV6-5
J: TRBJ2-7
DNA: TGTGCCAGCAGTTATGGGGTCGAGCAGTACTTC
CDR3: CASSYGVEQYF

length: 14
size: .
D: TRBD2
V: TRBV11-2
J: TRBJ2-7
DNA: TGTGCCAGCAGCTTAGGAGCGGGAGCCTACGAGCAGTACTTC
CDR3: CASSLGAGAYEQYF

length: 14
size: few
D: .
V: TRBV4-1
J: TRBJ1-3
DNA: TGCGCCAGCAGCCAAGGGGGGAATGGAAACACCATATATTTT
CDR3: CASSQGGNGNTIYF

length: 12
size: .
D: .
V: TRBV29-1
J: TRBJ1-2
DNA: TGCAGCGTTGTTAGAACTAACTATGGCTACACCTTC
CDR3: CSVVRTNYGYTF